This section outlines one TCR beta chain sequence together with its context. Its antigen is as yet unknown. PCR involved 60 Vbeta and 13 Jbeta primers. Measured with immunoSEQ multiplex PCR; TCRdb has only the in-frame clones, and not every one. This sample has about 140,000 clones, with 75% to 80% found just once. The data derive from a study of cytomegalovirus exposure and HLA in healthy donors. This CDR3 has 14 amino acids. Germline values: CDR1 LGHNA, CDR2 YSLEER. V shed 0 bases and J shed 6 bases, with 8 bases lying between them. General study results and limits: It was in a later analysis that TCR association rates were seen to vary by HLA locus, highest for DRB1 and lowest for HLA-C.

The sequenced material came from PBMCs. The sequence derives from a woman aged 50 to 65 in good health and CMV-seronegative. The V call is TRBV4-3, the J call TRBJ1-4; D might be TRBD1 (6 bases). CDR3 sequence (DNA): TGCGCCAGCAGCCAAGACTGGACAGATGAAAAACTGTTTTTT. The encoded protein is CASSQDWTDEKLFF.